One sample yielded the 32 T cell receptor beta chains listed below, sequenced in a study of regulatory T cells in long-lasting Graves disease. Arm-PCR of CDR3 regions and iRepertoire HTBI primers were used to build TCR beta libraries. MiXCR, applied by TCRdb to the multiplex PCR reads, yields one record per CDR3 protein. The sample contains over 200,000 distinct CDR3 sequences, approximately 20% of which appear only once. The time point was: newly diagnosed GD, antithyroid drugs for less than 3 months. PBMC-derived RNA was used for the TCR library. Source: peripheral blood mononuclear cells (PBMCs), taken at new diagnosis, from a patient treated with antithyroid drugs. The receptors shown here come from a female donor with Graves disease.

The rearrangement joins TRBV5-1 to TRBJ2-2; D is perhaps TRBD1 (6 bases). Germline V gives CDR1 SGHRS, CDR2 YFSETQ. V was trimmed by 4 bases and J by 6 bases, leaving 19 bases between them. This CDR3 has 16 amino acids. CDR3 loop: CASSPRTAAGSGELFF. For the CDR3, the DNA is TGCGCCAGCAGCCCTCGGACAGCCGCAGGGTCCGGGGAGCTGTTTTTT. Drawing the rest from reference TRBV5-1 and TRBJ2-2, the complete variable domain is KAGVTQTPRYLIKTRGQQVTLSCSPISGHRSVSWYQQTPGQGLQFLFEYFSETQRNKGNFPGRFSGRQFSNSRSEMNVSTLELGDSALYLCASSPRTAAGSGELFFGEGSRLTVL.

This clonotype was recorded at least ten times. The gene calls are TRBV30 and TRBJ1-1, with TRBD1 matching over 11 bases. The CDR3 is 14 residues long. Per germline, CDR1 GTSNPN and CDR2 SVGIG (reference sequence). V gave up 2 bases and J gave up 8 bases; unmatched junction bases: 7. The DNA of the CDR3 is TGTGCCTGGAGTCACGGACAGGGGGCGGTGGAAGCTTTCTTT. It yields the protein CAWSHGQGAVEAFF.

As to this clonotype: The junction shows a germline mismatch at one end, possibly a read error. This sequence joins TRBV6-1 and TRBJ2-5; D is unclear. The germline gives CDR1 MNHNS, CDR2 SASEGT. The CDR3 sequence is 13 residues long. This chain's CDR3 is CASSQGRQETQCF. Here the CDR3 DNA reads TGTGCCAGCAGCCAAGGAAGGCAAGAGACCCAGTGCTTC.

This clonotype was recorded many times. The V call is TRBV27, the J call TRBJ2-1; possible D gene TRBD1, 6 bases. This CDR3 has 14 residues. V shed 5 bases and J shed 9 bases, with 17 bases lying between them. The germline gives CDR1 MNHEY, CDR2 SMNVEV (reference sequence). CDR3 coding DNA: TGTGCCAGCAGTCCCCGCAGGGGAGCGGCTGAGCAGTTCTTC. This sequence encodes CASSPRRGAAEQFF.

This clonotype was observed at least ten times. The chain recombines TRBV28 with TRBJ1-1, with D perhaps TRBD1 (5 bases). CDR1 is MDHEN and CDR2 is SYDVKM in the germline V gene. This CDR3 is 14 amino acids long. The V end lost 7 bases, the J end lost 1 base, and 13 bases lay between the germline ends. In DNA form, the CDR3 reads TGTGCCAGCATCGAGGGGCTACCGAACACTGAAGCTTTCTTT. As protein: CASIEGLPNTEAFF.

A word on this clonotype: At one of its ends the junction is not consistent with the germline gene, which may arise from a read error. The V and J genes are TRBV20-1 and TRBJ1-2; 10 positions agree with TRBD1. The CDR3 has 11 residues. Per germline, CDR1 DFQATT and CDR2 SNEGSKA (reference sequence). This CDR3 reads CSARQGARGAF. In DNA form, the CDR3 reads TGCAGTGCCCGACAGGGGGCGCGTGGGGCCTTC.

Comments on this clonotype: A much bigger clone sits one base away, suggesting this may be a read error. The chain uses TRBV5-6 and TRBJ2-1; D gene unclear. The germline gives CDR1 SGHDT, CDR2 YYEEEE. V was trimmed by 9 bases and J by 8 bases, leaving 18 bases between them. CDR3 length: 13 amino acids. The CDR3 is CATPERDTDEQFF. The CDR3 DNA sequence: TGTGCCACCCCCGAACGAGATACAGATGAGCAGTTCTTC.

This clonotype was counted many times. The V call is TRBV2, the J call TRBJ1-4; no definite D call. CDR3 length: 16 amino acids. The V gene lost 2 bases and the J gene lost 0 bases, with 10 bases spanning the gap. Germline values: CDR1 SNHLY, CDR2 FYNNEI. CDR3 DNA: TGTGCCAGCAGTGAAAACAGCTTTGCAACTAATGAAAAACTGTTTTTT. Its protein is CASSENSFATNEKLFF.

This clonotype was counted ten times or more. The CDR3 DNA sequence: TGTGCCAGCAGTGAGTGGGAGGTGATCTACGAGCAGTACTTC. Translating gives CASSEWEVIYEQYF. The gene calls are TRBV2 and TRBJ2-7; TRBD2 might be the D (6 bases). CDR1 and CDR2 from the germline V gene are SNHLY and FYNNEI. Between the trimmed V and J ends, which lost 3 bases and 3 bases, there was a span of 12 bases. This CDR3 has 14 amino acids.

V and J are TRBV11-2 and TRBJ2-1; 12 nucleotides match TRBD2. J lost 5 bases, V lost 2 bases, and 4 bases had no gene match. The CDR3 runs to 16 residues. CDR1 and CDR2 (germline): SGHAT, FQNNGV. The CDR3 here is CASSLLSSGRDNEQFF. The CDR3 nucleotides read TGTGCCAGCAGCTTACTATCTAGCGGGAGGGACAATGAGCAGTTCTTC. Variable domain in full (rest from reference TRBV11-2 and TRBJ2-1): EAGVAQSPRYKIIEKRQSVAFWCNPISGHATLYWYQQILGQGPKLLIQFQNNGVVDDSQLPKDRFSAERLKGVDSTLKIQPAKLEDSAVYLCASSLLSSGRDNEQFFGPGTRLTVL.

This clonotype was counted ten times or more. V usage is TRBV5-5 and J usage is TRBJ1-1; D not certain. CDR1 is SGHKS, CDR2 YYEKEE, per germline (reference sequence). The CDR3 is made up of 12 amino acids. Trimming left V 6 bases short and J 6 bases short, with 12 bases between. The CDR3 DNA is TGTGCCAGCATCTCTCAGACTGCTGAAGCTTTCTTT. It encodes CASISQTAEAFF.

The V gene is TRBV14, the J gene TRBJ2-7, with unresolved D. The CDR3 has 11 residues. Between the trimmed V and J ends, which lost 5 bases and 3 bases, there was a span of 5 bases. Germline values: CDR1 SGHDN, CDR2 FVKESK. For the CDR3, the DNA is TGTGCCAGCAGCAAATACTACGAGCAGTACTTC. Protein sequence: CASSKYYEQYF.

This clonotype was detected many times. V and J are TRBV20-1 and TRBJ2-1; 9 positions match TRBD2. CDR3 length: 16 residues. V was clipped by 1 base and J by 7 bases; unmatched bases: 11. Germline V gives CDR1 DFQATT, CDR2 SNEGSKA (reference sequence). DNA for the CDR3: TGCAGTGCTAGAGGGGGACTAGCCATCTTTGTGAATGAGCAGTTCTTC. It yields the protein CSARGGLAIFVNEQFF.

This clonotype was seen repeatedly, ten times or more. The V call is TRBV3-1, the J call TRBJ2-1, with D unclear. The CDR3 is 12 residues long. V lost 0 bases and J 9 bases, leaving 6 bases between the germline ends. Germline values: CDR1 LGHDT, CDR2 YNNKEL (reference sequence). CDR3 nucleotides: TGTGCCAGCAGCCAAGAGCGGACTGAGCAGTTCTTC. Translated: CASSQERTEQFF.

This chain links TRBV15 with TRBJ2-1; D unclear. Germline CDR1 is LNHNV and CDR2 is YYDKDF (reference sequence). Trimming left V 6 bases short and J 0 bases short, with 9 bases between. The CDR3 length is 14 residues. The CDR3 sequence: CATRTINSYNEQFF. DNA for the CDR3: TGTGCCACCAGGACAATTAACTCCTACAATGAGCAGTTCTTC. Full variable domain (remainder filled in from reference TRBV15 and TRBJ2-1): DAMVIQNPRYQVTQFGKPVTLSCSQTLNHNVMYWYQQKSSQAPKLLFHYYDKDFNNEADTPDNFQSRRPNTSFCFLDIRSPGLGDTAMYLCATRTINSYNEQFFGPGTRLTVL.

This clonotype was counted only a few times. The chain carries TRBV10-1 and TRBJ2-5; tentatively, D is TRBD2 (5 bases). V was pared by 5 bases and J by 5 bases, with 12 bases between. The CDR3 is 13 residues long. Per the germline V gene, CDR1 is WNHNN and CDR2 is SYGVQD (reference sequence). CDR3 amino acids: CASSRSGAETQYF. CDR3 nucleotides: TGCGCCAGCAGTCGGAGCGGTGCGGAGACCCAGTACTTC.

This clonotype was picked up many times. The rearrangement links TRBV6-1 to TRBJ1-1; D ambiguous. Deletions cut 8 bases from V and 1 base from J, with 5 bases between. Germline values: CDR1 MNHNS, CDR2 SASEGT. This CDR3 is 11 amino acids long. CDR3 in amino acids: CASGENTEAFF. CDR3 nucleotides: TGTGCCAGCGGAGAGAACACTGAAGCTTTCTTT.

The chain couples TRBV28 to TRBJ2-5, with TRBD2 matching over 8 bases. Germline assignment: CDR1 MDHEN and CDR2 SYDVKM. With V trimmed by 6 bases and J by 7 bases, 10 bases remained unmatched. The CDR3 has 14 residues. The CDR3: CASRPGLGVLTQYF. The CDR3 DNA is TGTGCCAGCAGACCGGGACTAGGGGTTTTGACCCAGTACTTC.

Concerning this clonotype itself: This could be a read error, since a much larger clone is one nucleotide away. The chain carries TRBV7-2 and TRBJ2-7; tentative D call: TRBD1 (6 bases). The germline gives CDR1 SGHTA, CDR2 FQGNSA. V lost 3 bases and J lost 7, with 13 bases in between. CDR3 length: 13 amino acids. The CDR3 sequence is CASSFQGWDEQYF. The CDR3 DNA reads as TGTGCCAGCAGCTTTCAGGGGTGGGATGAGCAGTACTTC.

The table lists this clonotype with a few counts. CDR3 in amino acids: CAWSPGLLAGVADTQYF. DNA for the CDR3: TGTGCCTGGAGCCCGGGCCTCCTAGCGGGAGTAGCAGATACGCAGTATTTT. The chain recombines TRBV30 with TRBJ2-3, with TRBD2 matching over 10 bases. With V trimmed by 3 bases and J by 4 bases, 13 bases remained unmatched. The length of the CDR3 is 17 residues. Germline V gives CDR1 GTSNPN, CDR2 SVGIG (reference sequence). Filled out from reference TRBV30 and TRBJ2-3, the complete variable domain reads SQTIHQWPATLVQPVGSPLSLECTVEGTSNPNLYWYRQAAGRGLQLLFYSVGIGQISSEVPQNLSASRPQDRQFILSSKKLLLSDSGFYLCAWSPGLLAGVADTQYFGPGTRLTVL.

Ten or more counts support this clonotype. V usage is TRBV9 and J usage is TRBJ1-1; D is unclear. Germline loops: CDR1 SGDLS, CDR2 YYNGEE. Deletions cut 3 bases from V and 5 bases from J, with 14 bases between. The CDR3 sequence is 14 residues long. CDR3 loop: CASSASVGRTEAFF. As DNA, the CDR3 is TGTGCCAGCAGCGCCTCTGTGGGTAGAACTGAAGCTTTCTTT.

This clonotype was seen ten or more times. The chain is built from TRBV11-2 and TRBJ2-7; 8 bases agree with TRBD1. This CDR3 is built from 15 residues. Germline-derived CDR1 and CDR2 are SGHAT and FQNNGV. The ends lost 5 bases at V and 4 bases at J; junction bases unmatched: 10. CDR3 sequence (DNA): TGTGCCAGCAGCCCCGGACAGGGCGCTTCGTACGAGCAGTACTTC. Protein product: CASSPGQGASYEQYF.

The chain joins TRBV20-1 to TRBJ2-1; 10 bases agree with TRBD2. Germline CDR1 DFQATT, CDR2 SNEGSKA (reference sequence). CDR3 length equals 15 residues. V lost 3 bases, J lost 6 bases, and 8 bases stayed unmatched. This chain's CDR3 is CSARMLAGGGNEQFF. For the CDR3, the DNA is TGCAGTGCTAGGATGTTAGCGGGAGGAGGCAATGAGCAGTTCTTC.

With regard to this clonotype: This may be a read error, as it is one base from a much larger clone. The V call is TRBV5-5, the J call TRBJ1-3, with 7 positions matching TRBD1. This CDR3 has 15 amino acids. The germline V gene has CDR1 SGHKS and CDR2 YYEKEE (reference sequence). For the CDR3, the DNA is TGTGCCGGCAGCCGGGACAGCTTCTCTGGAAACACCATATATTTT. Residues: CAGSRDSFSGNTIYF.

V usage is TRBV2 and J usage is TRBJ1-6; D unclear. The V end was cut by 8 bases, the J end by 3 bases, with 11 bases between. The CDR3 is 14 amino acids. CDR1 and CDR2 from the germline V gene are SNHLY and FYNNEI. CDR3 amino acids: CASSLRSYNSPLHF. In nucleotides, the CDR3 is TGTGCCAGCTCTCTTCGGAGCTATAATTCACCCCTCCACTTT.

A remark on this clonotype: A single base is all that separates this from a far larger clone, so a read error is likely. The chain couples TRBV28 to TRBJ1-6; TRBD1 matches 7 bases. Germline V gives CDR1 MDHEN, CDR2 SYDVKM. This CDR3 contains 17 residues. Here the CDR3 reads CASSSALRGPSNPPLHF. The CDR3 DNA sequence: TGTGCCAGCAGCTCAGCCCTAAGGGGGCCCAGTAATCCACCCCTCCACTTT.

This clonotype was picked up many times. This chain uses TRBV11-2 with TRBJ2-3, with TRBD1 matching over 7 bases. CDR3 length: 14 residues. The junction had 5 bases not matched to a gene; V was cut back by 5 bases and J by 3 bases. The germline V gene has CDR1 SGHAT and CDR2 FQNNGV. This CDR3 reads CASSRHRGTDTQYF. The CDR3 bases are TGTGCCAGCAGCCGACACAGGGGAACAGATACGCAGTATTTT. The full variable domain, rest sourced from reference TRBV11-2 and TRBJ2-3, is EAGVAQSPRYKIIEKRQSVAFWCNPISGHATLYWYQQILGQGPKLLIQFQNNGVVDDSQLPKDRFSAERLKGVDSTLKIQPAKLEDSAVYLCASSRHRGTDTQYFGPGTRLTVL.

This chain links TRBV2 with TRBJ1-2, with 9 bases matching TRBD1. There are 13 residues in the CDR3. Germline V gives CDR1 SNHLY, CDR2 FYNNEI. V trimming: 6 bases; J trimming: 6 bases; junction bases outside the gene matches: 5. CDR3 loop: CASRDRGGDGYTF. The DNA of the CDR3 is TGTGCCAGCAGAGACAGGGGGGGCGATGGCTACACCTTC.

This clonotype showed up many times. This chain connects TRBV27 to TRBJ1-4; 7 bases are shared with TRBD1. Germline V gene data show CDR1 as MNHEY and CDR2 as SMNVEV (reference sequence). Trimming at V came to 4 bases and at J to 6 bases, leaving 2 bases not matched to a gene. The CDR3 covers 13 residues. The CDR3 here is CASSSDRDEKLFF. CDR3 nucleotides: TGTGCCAGCAGTTCTGACAGGGATGAAAAACTGTTTTTT. The whole variable domain, filled in from reference TRBV27 and TRBJ1-4, reads EAQVTQNPRYLITVTGKKLTVTCSQNMNHEYMSWYRQDPGLGLRQIYYSMNVEVTDKGDVPEGYKVSRKEKRNFPLILESPSPNQTSLYFCASSSDRDEKLFFGSGTQLSVL.

This clonotype was seen at least ten times. This chain joins TRBV7-2 and TRBJ2-3, with D possibly matching TRBD2 (5 bases). V gave up 4 bases and J gave up 0 bases, with 11 bases separating them. Germline CDR1 is SGHTA and CDR2 is FQGNSA. CDR3 size: 15 residues. CDR3 sequence: CASSYRTGSTDTQYF. The CDR3 nucleotides read TGTGCCAGCAGCTATCGGACGGGGAGCACAGATACGCAGTATTTT.

This clonotype was picked up many times. The chain combines TRBV20-1 with TRBJ1-5; TRBD1 is a possible D gene (5 bases). Germline CDR1 reads DFQATT; CDR2 reads SNEGSKA (reference sequence). The germline V and J ends were trimmed by 1 base and 2 bases, with 12 bases remaining between them. This CDR3 is 15 amino acids long. CDR3 sequence (DNA): TGCAGTGCTAGAGGCAGGGTTGATGGCAATCAGCCCCAGCATTTT. It is translated as CSARGRVDGNQPQHF.

V is TRBV5-1 and J is TRBJ1-1; a possible D gene is TRBD1 (5 bases). Per germline, CDR1 SGHRS and CDR2 YFSETQ. The CDR3 is 14 residues long. V was cut by 0 bases and J by 3 bases, with 9 bases left in between. The CDR3 loop reads CASSLGQLYTEAFF. As DNA, the CDR3 is TGCGCCAGCAGCTTGGGACAGCTATACACTGAAGCTTTCTTT.